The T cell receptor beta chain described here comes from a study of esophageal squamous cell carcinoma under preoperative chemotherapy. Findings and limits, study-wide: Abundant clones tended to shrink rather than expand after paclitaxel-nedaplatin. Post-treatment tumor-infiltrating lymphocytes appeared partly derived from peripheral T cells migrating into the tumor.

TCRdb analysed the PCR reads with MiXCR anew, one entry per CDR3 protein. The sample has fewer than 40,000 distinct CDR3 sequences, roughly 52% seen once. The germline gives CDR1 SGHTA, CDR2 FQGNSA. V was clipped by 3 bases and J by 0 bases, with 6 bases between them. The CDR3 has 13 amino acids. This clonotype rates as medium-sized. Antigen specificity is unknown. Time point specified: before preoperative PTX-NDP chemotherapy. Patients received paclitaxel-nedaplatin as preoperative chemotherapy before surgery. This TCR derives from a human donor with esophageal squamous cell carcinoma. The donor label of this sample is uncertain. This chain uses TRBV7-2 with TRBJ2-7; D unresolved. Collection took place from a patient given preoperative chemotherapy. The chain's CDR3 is CASSFGSSYEQYF. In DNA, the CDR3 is TGTGCCAGCAGCTTCGGCAGCTCCTACGAGCAGTACTTC.